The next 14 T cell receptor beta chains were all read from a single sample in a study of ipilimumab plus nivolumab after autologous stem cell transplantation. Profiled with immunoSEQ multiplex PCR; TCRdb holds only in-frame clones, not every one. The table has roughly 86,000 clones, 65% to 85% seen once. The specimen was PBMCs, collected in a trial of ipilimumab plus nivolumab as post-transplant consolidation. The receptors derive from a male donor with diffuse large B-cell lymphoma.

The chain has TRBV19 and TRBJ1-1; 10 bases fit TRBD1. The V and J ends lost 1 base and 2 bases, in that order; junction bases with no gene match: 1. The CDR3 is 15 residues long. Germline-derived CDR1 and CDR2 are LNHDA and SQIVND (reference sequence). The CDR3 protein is CASSIGDRGNTEAFF. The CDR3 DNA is TGTGCCAGTAGTATAGGGGACAGGGGAAACACTGAAGCTTTCTTT.

The CDR3 DNA reads TGCGCCAGCAGCCCGGGGGGATCTAATGAAAAACTGTTTTTT. Amino acid sequence: CASSPGGSNEKLFF. The rearrangement links TRBV5-1 to TRBJ1-4; TRBD1 is a possible D gene (5 bases). V shed 4 bases and J shed 3 bases, with 10 bases lying between them. This CDR3 is 14 amino acids long. Germline lookup yields CDR1 SGHRS and CDR2 YFSETQ.

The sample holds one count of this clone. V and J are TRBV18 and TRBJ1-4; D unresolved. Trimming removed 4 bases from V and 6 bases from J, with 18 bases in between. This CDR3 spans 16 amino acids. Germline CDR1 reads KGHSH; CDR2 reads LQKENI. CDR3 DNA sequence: TGTGCCAGCTCACAGTTGAAAGCGGGCTCGGATGAAAAACTGTTTTTT. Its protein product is CASSQLKAGSDEKLFF.

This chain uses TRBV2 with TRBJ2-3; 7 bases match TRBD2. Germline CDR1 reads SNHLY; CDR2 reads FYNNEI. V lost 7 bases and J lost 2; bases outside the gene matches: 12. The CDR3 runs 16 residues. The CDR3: CASTMDGGGSTDTQYF. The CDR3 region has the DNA TGTGCCAGCACCATGGATGGCGGGGGATCCACAGATACGCAGTATTTT. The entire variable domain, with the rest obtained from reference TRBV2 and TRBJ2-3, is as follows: EPEVTQTPSHQVTQMGQEVILRCVPISNHLYFYWYRQILGQKVEFLVSFYNNEISEKSEIFDDQFSVERPDGSNFTLKIRSTKLEDSAMYFCASTMDGGGSTDTQYFGPGTRLTVL.

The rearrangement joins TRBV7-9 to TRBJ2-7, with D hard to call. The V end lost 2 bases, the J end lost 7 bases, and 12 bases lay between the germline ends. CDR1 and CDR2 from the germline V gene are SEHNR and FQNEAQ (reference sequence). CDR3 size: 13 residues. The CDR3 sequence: CASSLRPPWEQYF. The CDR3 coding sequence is TGTGCCAGCAGCTTACGACCTCCCTGGGAGCAGTACTTC.

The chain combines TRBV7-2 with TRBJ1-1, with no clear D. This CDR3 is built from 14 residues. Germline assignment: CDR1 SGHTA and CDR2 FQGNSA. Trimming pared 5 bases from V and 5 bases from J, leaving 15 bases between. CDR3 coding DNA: TGTGCCAGCAGCCCCCGATGGCCCGGGACTGAAGCTTTCTTT. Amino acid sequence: CASSPRWPGTEAFF.

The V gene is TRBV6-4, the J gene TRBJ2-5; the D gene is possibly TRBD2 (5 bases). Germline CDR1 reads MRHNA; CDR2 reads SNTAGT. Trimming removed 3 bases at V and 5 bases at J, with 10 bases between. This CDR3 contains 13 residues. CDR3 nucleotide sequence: TGTGCCAGCAGTGAGAGGGCAGGTGAGACCCAGTACTTC. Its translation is CASSERAGETQYF.

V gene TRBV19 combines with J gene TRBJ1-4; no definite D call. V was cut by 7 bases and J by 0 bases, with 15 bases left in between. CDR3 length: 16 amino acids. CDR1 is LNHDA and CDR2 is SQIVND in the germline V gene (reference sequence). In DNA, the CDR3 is TGTGCCAGTACCCCCTTAGGACTGGCAACTAATGAAAAACTGTTTTTT. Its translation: CASTPLGLATNEKLFF.

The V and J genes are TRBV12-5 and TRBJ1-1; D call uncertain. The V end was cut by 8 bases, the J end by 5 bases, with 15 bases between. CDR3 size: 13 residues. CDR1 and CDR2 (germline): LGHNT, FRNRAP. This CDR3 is CASRGIGPTEAFF. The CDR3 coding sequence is TGTGCTAGTAGAGGGATAGGTCCTACTGAAGCTTTCTTT.

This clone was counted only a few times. The CDR3 is CASSPQGGGGQEAFF. The CDR3 DNA follows: TGTGCCAGCAGCCCCCAGGGCGGTGGAGGGCAAGAAGCTTTCTTT. The chain is built from TRBV7-3 and TRBJ1-1, with D perhaps matching TRBD1 (5 bases). CDR1 SGHTA and CDR2 FQGTGA come from the germline V gene. V shed 5 bases and J shed 8 bases, with 21 bases lying between them. The CDR3 is made up of 15 amino acids.

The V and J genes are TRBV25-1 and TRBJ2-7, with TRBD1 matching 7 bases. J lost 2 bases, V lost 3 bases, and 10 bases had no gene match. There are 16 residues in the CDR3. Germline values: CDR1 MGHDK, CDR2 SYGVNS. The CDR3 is CASSETGTARTYEQYF. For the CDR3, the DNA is TGTGCCAGCAGTGAGACCGGGACAGCTCGTACCTACGAGCAGTACTTC.

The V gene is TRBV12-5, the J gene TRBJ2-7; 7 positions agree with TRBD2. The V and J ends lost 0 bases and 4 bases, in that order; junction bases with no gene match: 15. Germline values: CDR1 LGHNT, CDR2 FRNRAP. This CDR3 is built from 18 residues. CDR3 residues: CASGLVIGGTPSFYEQYF. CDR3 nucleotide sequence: TGTGCTAGTGGTTTGGTAATCGGGGGGACCCCTTCATTTTACGAGCAGTACTTC. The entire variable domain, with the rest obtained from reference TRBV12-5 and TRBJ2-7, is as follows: DARVTQTPRHKVTEMGQEVTMRCQPILGHNTVFWYRQTMMQGLELLAYFRNRAPLDDSGMPKDRFSAEMPDATLATLKIQPSEPRDSAVYFCASGLVIGGTPSFYEQYFGPGTRLTVT.

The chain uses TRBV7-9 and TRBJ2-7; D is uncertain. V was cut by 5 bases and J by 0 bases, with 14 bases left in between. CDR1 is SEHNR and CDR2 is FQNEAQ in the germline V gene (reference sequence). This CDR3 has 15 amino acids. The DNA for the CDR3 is TGTGCCAGCAGCATGGTCTCCCCGGCCTCCTACGAGCAGTACTTC. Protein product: CASSMVSPASYEQYF.

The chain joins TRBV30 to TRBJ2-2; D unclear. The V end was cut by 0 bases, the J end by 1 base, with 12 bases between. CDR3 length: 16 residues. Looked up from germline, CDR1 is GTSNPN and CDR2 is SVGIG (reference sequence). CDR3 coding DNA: TGTGCCTGGAGTGTACCCCCCACCGGGAACACCGGGGAGCTGTTTTTT. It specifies CAWSVPPTGNTGELFF.